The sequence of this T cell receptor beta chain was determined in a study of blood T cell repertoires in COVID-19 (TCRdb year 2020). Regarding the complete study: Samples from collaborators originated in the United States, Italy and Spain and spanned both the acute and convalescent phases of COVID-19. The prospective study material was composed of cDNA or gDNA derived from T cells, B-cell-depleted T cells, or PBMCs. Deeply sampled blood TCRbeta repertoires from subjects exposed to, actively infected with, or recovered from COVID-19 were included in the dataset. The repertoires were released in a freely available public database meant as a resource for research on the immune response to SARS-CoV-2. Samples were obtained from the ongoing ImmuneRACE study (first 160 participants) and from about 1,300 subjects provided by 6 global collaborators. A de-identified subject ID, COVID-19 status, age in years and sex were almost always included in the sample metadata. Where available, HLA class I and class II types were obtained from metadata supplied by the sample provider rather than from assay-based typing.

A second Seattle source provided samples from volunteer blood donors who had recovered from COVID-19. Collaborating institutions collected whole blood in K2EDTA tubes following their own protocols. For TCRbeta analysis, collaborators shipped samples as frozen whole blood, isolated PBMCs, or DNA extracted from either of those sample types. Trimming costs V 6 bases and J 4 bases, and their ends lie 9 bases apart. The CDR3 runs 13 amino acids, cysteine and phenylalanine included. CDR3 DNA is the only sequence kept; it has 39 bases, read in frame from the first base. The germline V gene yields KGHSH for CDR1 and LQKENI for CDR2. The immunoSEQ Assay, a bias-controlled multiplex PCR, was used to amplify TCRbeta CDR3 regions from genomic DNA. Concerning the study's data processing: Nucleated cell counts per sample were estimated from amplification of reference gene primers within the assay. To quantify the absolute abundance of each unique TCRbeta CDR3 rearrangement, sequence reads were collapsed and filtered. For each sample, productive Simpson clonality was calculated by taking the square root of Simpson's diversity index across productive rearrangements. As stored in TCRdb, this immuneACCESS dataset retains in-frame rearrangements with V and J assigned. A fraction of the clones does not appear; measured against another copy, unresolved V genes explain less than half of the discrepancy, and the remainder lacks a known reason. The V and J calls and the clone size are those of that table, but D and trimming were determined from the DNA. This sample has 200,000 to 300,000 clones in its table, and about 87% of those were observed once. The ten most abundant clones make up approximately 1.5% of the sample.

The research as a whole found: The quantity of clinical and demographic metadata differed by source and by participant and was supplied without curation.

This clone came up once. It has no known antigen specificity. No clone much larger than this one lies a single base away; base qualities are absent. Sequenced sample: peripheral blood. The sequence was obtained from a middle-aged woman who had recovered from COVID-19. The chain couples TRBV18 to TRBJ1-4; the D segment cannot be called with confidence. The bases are TGTGCCAGCTCGCGGGCGATTAATGAAAAACTGTTTTTT. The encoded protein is CASSRAINEKLFF.